These T cell receptor beta chains were read from a single sample in a study of control samples from healthy donors and cancer patients. Libraries were prepared by immunoSEQ multiplex PCR; TCRdb keeps only in-frame clonotypes and omits some of them. Seen here are some 73,000 clones, around 95% observed once, and the top ten hold approximately 5.7%. Sequenced input: blood. The source of these receptors is a woman aged 40 to 50 in good health. Both conserved end residues are part of each CDR3. The order of the fields is V gene, D gene, CDR3 protein. A D gene is named only where the DNA matches it firmly.

TRBV28,.,CASSPADSGTEAFF
TRBV7-3,.,CASSSSGELFF
TRBV30,.,CAWSFMEQSYEQYF
TRBV27,TRBD1,CASSSRQGRNTEAFF
TRBV5-6,.,CASSQMGMNTEAFF
TRBV11-2,.,CASSRSSSLYEQYF
TRBV28,.,CASSFGGGLENTEAFF
TRBV4-1,.,CASSQVGQINEKLFF
TRBV5-6,.,CASSPATEFYSGNTIYF
TRBV18,TRBD1,CASSPLGGQGDEKLFF
TRBV5-6,.,CASSSEGNYYGYTF
TRBV5-1,.,CASSPGGGGELFF
TRBV30,.,CAWRLGGGRQPQHF
TRBV25-1,.,CASSEGGNYGYTF
TRBV6-6,TRBD1,CASTNRGSDEKLFF
TRBV6-4,TRBD2,CASSLRRTSGGANEQFF
TRBV5-1,.,CASSSTSGVLTDTQYF
TRBV5-1,.,CASSSGVGQPQHF
TRBV15,.,CATSRDTVSNQPQHF
TRBV6-4,TRBD1,CASSARTGSTGELFF
TRBV5-6,.,CASGSLQVTRGYTF
TRBV2,.,CASSEKGGRNQPQHF
TRBV6-6,TRBD2,CASRTGGEQYF
TRBV24-1,TRBD1,CATRDRGGSYNEQFF
TRBV7-9,TRBD1,CASSSQGSNQPQHF
TRBV5-5,.,CASSLQGIEKLFF
TRBV18,.,CASSPLSGDTGELFF
TRBV5-1,TRBD1,CASSVPGQKKETQYF
TRBV4-1,TRBD1,CASSPLQGAASYGYTF
TRBV25-1,.,CACTGSSYNEQFF
TRBV28,TRBD1,CASSPGQGEEKLFF
TRBV9,.,CASSVGSRAGNTIYF
TRBV5-4,TRBD2,CASSLAGGTYNEQFF